Sequencing of this T cell receptor beta chain was carried out in a study of T cell clonality in common variable immunodeficiency. General study results and limits: TCRbeta clonality was increased in CVID versus healthy controls. Shared TCRbeta clones were fewer between CVID subjects than controls.

Donors gave roughly 5 to 8.5 ml heparinized peripheral whole blood. J lost 3 bases, V lost 8 bases, and 10 bases had no gene match. CDR3 size: 13 residues. Germline V lookup: CDR1 GTSNPN, CDR2 SVGIG (reference sequence). This clone has ten or more counts. As yet, its antigen is unknown. Read coverage stops 3 residues before the CDR3 terminus; the germline J gene supplies the remainder. Different DNA sequences within this sample yield the same CDR3. Data came from immunoSEQ multiplex PCR; TCRdb stores just in-frame clones and leaves some out. The sample presents 45,000 to 55,000 clones, none singletons. The chain carries TRBV30 and TRBJ2-7, with 7 bases identical to TRBD2. The sequence was collected from a person aged 18 to 70 in good health. Material for sequencing was peripheral blood mononuclear cells. The chain's CDR3 is CASQRGGFYEQYF. CDR3 bases read: TGTGCCAGCCAGCGGGGAGGTTTCTACGAG.